Listed below are T cell receptor beta chains from one sample, sequenced in a study of T-cell memory formation after mild COVID-19. TCRdb passed the 5' RACE reads through MiXCR, listing each CDR3 protein once. The table includes 530,000 or so distinct CDR3 sequences, around 15% detected once. Sequencing was carried out using PBMCs or a T cell subset sorted from them (not recorded which). These receptors were collected from an adult woman who had mild COVID-19 (a few samples of this study predate the infection). Cell type and time point are not known. CDR3s include the opening cysteine and the closing phenylalanine or tryptophan. The D gene is left open where the match is weak. Expanded clones get a size class; other rows say once, few or many, or leave the size out.

V gene,J gene,CDR3 length,D gene,clone size,CDR3 protein,CDR3 DNA
TRBV20-1,TRBJ2-7,13,TRBD2,few,CSAKLAGVSEQYF,TGCAGTGCAAAACTAGCGGGAGTCAGTGAGCAGTACTTC
TRBV18,TRBJ1-4,15,TRBD1,few,CASSPRGPGGEKLFF,TGTGCCAGCTCACCCAGGGGACCAGGGGGAGAAAAACTGTTTTTT
TRBV7-8,TRBJ1-1,15,NA,NA,CASRSREAGYTEAFF,TGTGCCAGCAGATCTAGGGAGGCAGGCTACACTGAAGCTTTCTTT
TRBV24-1,TRBJ2-2,13,NA,NA,CATRGENTGELFF,TGTGCCACCAGAGGAGAGAACACCGGGGAGCTGTTTTTT
TRBV20-1,TRBJ1-5,14,NA,NA,CSANERWGHQPQHF,TGCAGTGCTAATGAGAGATGGGGACATCAGCCCCAGCATTTT
TRBV19,TRBJ2-7,15,TRBD1,NA,CASSTFGDRAYEQYF,TGTGCCAGTAGTACCTTTGGAGACAGGGCGTACGAGCAGTACTTC
TRBV7-9,TRBJ1-4,15,NA,once,CASSLPDGRWQKLFF,TGTGCCAGCAGCTTACCGGACGGGAGGTGGCAAAAACTGTTTTTT
TRBV6-9,TRBJ2-1,16,TRBD2,few,CASSQTSGRPQDEQFF,TGTGCCAGCAGTCAGACTAGCGGGAGGCCACAGGATGAGCAGTTCTTC
TRBV20-1,TRBJ2-7,14,NA,NA,CSAPTGGLSYEQYF,TGCAGTGCACCTACTGGCGGACTCTCCTACGAGCAGTACTTC
TRBV5-1,TRBJ2-7,13,NA,NA,CASSLVDGYEQYF,TGCGCCAGCAGCTTGGTAGACGGTTACGAGCAGTACTTC
TRBV15,TRBJ2-3,17,NA,NA,CATSREPRLAGADTQYF,TGTGCCACCAGCAGAGAGCCCCGCTTGGCAGGCGCAGATACGCAGTATTTT
TRBV5-6,TRBJ1-1,16,NA,NA,CASSLLGFGDRTEAFF,TGTGCCAGCAGCTTGTTAGGGTTTGGGGACCGCACTGAAGCTTTCTTT
TRBV20-1,TRBJ2-1,16,NA,few,CSARATGEGSYNEQFF,TGCAGTGCTAGGGCCACAGGGGAGGGCTCCTACAATGAGCAGTTCTTC
TRBV4-2,TRBJ1-6,15,TRBD1,NA,CASSQARGQDSPLHF,TGTGCCAGCAGCCAAGCTAGGGGGCAGGATTCACCCCTCCACTTT
TRBV20-1,TRBJ1-3,13,NA,NA,CSARVVDGNTIYF,TGCAGTGCTAGAGTTGTAGATGGAAACACCATATATTTT
TRBV3-1,TRBJ2-5,11,NA,NA,CAAGPRETQYF,TGTGCCGCGGGGCCTAGGGAGACCCAGTACTTC
TRBV12-3/TRBV12-4,TRBJ2-3,14,TRBD1,NA,CASSLGGTGRAQYF,TGTGCCAGCAGTTTAGGGGGGACAGGGAGGGCGCAGTATTTT
TRBV9,TRBJ1-2,16,NA,NA,CASSADPGLGAYGYTF,TGTGCCAGCAGCGCCGACCCGGGGCTGGGGGCCTATGGCTACACCTTC
TRBV15,TRBJ2-2,14,NA,NA,CATSSQLNTGELFF,TGTGCCACCAGCAGCCAGCTAAACACCGGGGAGCTGTTTTTT
TRBV5-1,TRBJ1-1,14,NA,NA,CASSPHSPGIEAFF,TGCGCCAGCAGCCCCCACTCACCGGGAATTGAAGCTTTCTTT
TRBV12-3/TRBV12-4,TRBJ2-2,17,TRBD1,NA,CASSLRPPGTVGGELFF,TGTGCCAGCAGTCTACGTCCCCCCGGGACAGTGGGCGGGGAGCTGTTTTTT
TRBV7-8,TRBJ2-5,13,NA,NA,CASTPRGGETQYF,TGTGCCAGCACCCCGAGGGGGGGCGAGACCCAGTACTTC
TRBV12-3/TRBV12-4,TRBJ1-1,13,NA,NA,CASSPQGAAEAFF,TGTGCCAGCAGTCCCCAGGGAGCGGCTGAAGCTTTCTTT
TRBV5-1,TRBJ2-7,12,NA,many,CASSLDSHEQYF,TGCGCCAGCAGCTTGGATAGTCACGAGCAGTACTTC
TRBV5-6,TRBJ2-3,16,TRBD2,many,CASSLLAGASTDTQYF,TGTGCCAGCAGTCTTTTAGCGGGGGCCTCCACAGATACGCAGTATTTT
TRBV7-9,TRBJ1-6,17,NA,few,CASSLIWGGKFGSPLHF,TGTGCCAGCAGCTTAATCTGGGGGGGGAAATTTGGTTCACCCCTCCACTTT
TRBV2,TRBJ2-1,13,TRBD2,few,CASRLTSGNEQFF,TGTGCCAGCAGGCTTACTAGCGGGAATGAGCAGTTCTTC
TRBV4-3,TRBJ2-5,15,TRBD1,NA,CASSQGTGGFQTQYF,TGCGCCAGCAGCCAAGGGACAGGGGGCTTTCAGACCCAGTACTTC
TRBV30,TRBJ1-2,13,NA,NA,CAWSVGHGYGYTF,TGTGCCTGGAGTGTAGGGCACGGCTATGGCTACACCTTC
TRBV20-1,TRBJ1-5,15,NA,few,CSARTGGRGNQPQHF,TGCAGTGCTAGAACGGGAGGAAGGGGTAATCAGCCCCAGCATTTT
TRBV5-1,TRBJ2-7,14,NA,few,CASSFSKGSYEQYF,TGCGCCAGCAGCTTCTCTAAAGGGTCCTACGAGCAGTACTTC
TRBV11-2,TRBJ2-1,15,TRBD2,NA,CASSFWGLALNEQFF,TGTGCCAGCAGCTTTTGGGGACTAGCTTTGAATGAGCAGTTCTTC
TRBV5-1,TRBJ2-5,16,TRBD2,few,CASSLIGTMYQETQYF,TGCGCCAGCAGCTTGATCGGGACTATGTACCAAGAGACCCAGTACTTC
TRBV12-3/TRBV12-4,TRBJ2-2,14,NA,few,CASSGRFAAGELFF,TGTGCCAGCAGTGGACGGTTCGCCGCCGGGGAGCTGTTTTTT
TRBV6-6,TRBJ2-6,19,NA,few,CASSPQDGFSPSGANVLTF,TGTGCCAGCAGTCCCCAGGACGGATTCTCACCCTCTGGGGCCAACGTCCTGACTTTC
TRBV19,TRBJ1-2,14,TRBD1,NA,CASRTGQTNYGYTF,TGTGCCAGTAGGACGGGACAGACGAACTATGGCTACACCTTC
TRBV30,TRBJ2-2,12,NA,NA,CAWRVSAGELFF,TGTGCCTGGAGGGTGTCGGCCGGGGAGCTGTTTTTT